The present TCR beta chain was sequenced within a study of metastatic and nonmetastatic thyroid tumors. Overall study: Patients with malignant and benign thyroid disease provided blood and tumor or nodule tissue, whose repertoires were compared.

The germline V and J ends were trimmed by 1 base and 7 bases, with 4 bases remaining between them. The CDR3 length is 12 residues. Germline CDR1 is LGHDT and CDR2 is YNNKEL (reference sequence). This clone came up many times. Its target is unknown. Study-level findings and limits: Malignant thyroid tumors reportedly had TCR beta diversity that was significantly higher than in benign nodules, in blood and tumor.

All patients reached thyroid surgery having received no treatment beforehand. As originally analysed: To classify distant metastasis in papillary thyroid cancer, a model was built from CDR3 differences across clinicopathological groups. MiXCR was used by TCRdb to re-call the PCR reads. These V and J calls are TCRdb output, not the study's own analysis. The sample has about 47,000 clones; approximately 26% are singletons. The source of this sequence is a male donor with papillary thyroid cancer or a benign thyroid nodule (not recorded which). Some clones in this sample may be carry-over from other donors' samples. Sequencing was done on a sample of blood. The chain joins TRBV3-1 to TRBJ2-2; D unclear. The CDR3 DNA is TGTGCCAGCAGCCAAGCTCGCGGGGAGCTGTTTTTT. This codes for CASSQARGELFF.